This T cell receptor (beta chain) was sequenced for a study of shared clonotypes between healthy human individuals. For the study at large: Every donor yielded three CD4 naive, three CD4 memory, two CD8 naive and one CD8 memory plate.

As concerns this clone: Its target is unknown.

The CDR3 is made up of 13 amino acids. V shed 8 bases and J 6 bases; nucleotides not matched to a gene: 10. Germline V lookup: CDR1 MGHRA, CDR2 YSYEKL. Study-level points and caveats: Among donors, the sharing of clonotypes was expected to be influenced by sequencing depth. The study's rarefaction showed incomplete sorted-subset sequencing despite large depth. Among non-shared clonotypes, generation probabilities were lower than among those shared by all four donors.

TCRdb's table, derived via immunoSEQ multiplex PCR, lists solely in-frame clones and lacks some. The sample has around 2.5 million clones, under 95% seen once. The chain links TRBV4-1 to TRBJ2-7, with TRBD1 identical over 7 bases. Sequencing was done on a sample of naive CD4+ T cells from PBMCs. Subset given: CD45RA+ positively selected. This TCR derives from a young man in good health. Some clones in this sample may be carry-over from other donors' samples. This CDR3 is CASSEMGQIEQYF. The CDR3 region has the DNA TGCGCCAGCTCGGAAATGGGACAGATCGAGCAGTACTTC.